These 4 T cell receptor beta chains were sequenced from one sample in a study of T cell changes during pregnancy in multiple sclerosis. Profiling relied on immunoSEQ multiplex PCR, and the TCRdb table lists in-frame clones only, not all of them. The repertoire includes 50,000 or so clones, roughly 89% of them detected once, and just under 0.5% sits in the top ten. The sample here was CD4+ T cells from peripheral blood mononuclear cells, taken after pregnancy. The receptors derive from a female donor in good health, enrolled as a control in a pregnancy study.

V and J are TRBV7-9 and TRBJ2-3; 7 bases map to TRBD2. Trimming took 2 bases from V and 1 from J; bases not matched to a gene: 6. This CDR3 spans 16 amino acids. Germline-derived CDR1 and CDR2 are SEHNR and FQNEAQ (reference sequence). CDR3 DNA: TGTGCCAGCAGCTTATGGGGGGGGGTCGGCACAGATACGCAGTATTTT. Its protein is CASSLWGGVGTDTQYF.

The V gene is TRBV27, the J gene TRBJ2-5; perhaps TRBD2 as D (6 bases). Germline V CDR1 and CDR2: MNHEY, SMNVEV (reference sequence). Trimming took 10 bases from V and 1 from J, leaving 13 bases between them. CDR3 length: 13 amino acids. The CDR3 nucleotides are TGTGCCAACCCGGGGAGGTTCCAAGAGACCCAGTACTTC. Encoded protein: CANPGRFQETQYF.

The J gene is TRBJ1-1, the V gene TRBV2; possibly TRBD1 for D (5 bases). Trimming removed 4 bases from V and 12 bases from J, with 15 bases in between. Per germline, CDR1 SNHLY and CDR2 FYNNEI. The CDR3 spans 12 residues. Here the CDR3 reads CASSGGFQGSFF. CDR3 sequence (DNA): TGTGCCAGCAGTGGGGGTTTTCAGGGATCTTTCTTT. The full variable domain, with the rest looked up from reference TRBV2 and TRBJ1-1, is EPEVTQTPSHQVTQMGQEVILRCVPISNHLYFYWYRQILGQKVEFLVSFYNNEISEKSEIFDDQFSVERPDGSNFTLKIRSTKLEDSAMYFCASSGGFQGSFFGQGTRLTVV.

V and J are TRBV18 and TRBJ2-2; 8 bases are a match to TRBD1. The CDR3 spans 15 residues. Per the germline V gene, CDR1 is KGHSH and CDR2 is LQKENI. V trimming: 3 bases; J trimming: 7 bases; junction bases outside the gene matches: 7. This CDR3 is CASSPVGQGIGELFF. The CDR3 DNA is TGTGCCAGCTCACCGGTTGGACAGGGAATCGGGGAGCTGTTTTTT.